This passage covers 10 T cell receptor beta chains from one sample sequenced in a study of technical replicates of blood from several donors. This table comes from immunoSEQ multiplex PCR, and its TCRdb copy is limited to in-frame clones, with some not included. This table holds some 64,000 clones, around 97% found once. Source material: T cells isolated from PBMCs. The receptor source for this set is a human donor in good health.

The chain carries TRBV28 and TRBJ2-7, with 9 bases that match TRBD2. This CDR3 comprises 17 residues. Germline CDR1 and CDR2: MDHEN and SYDVKM. V lost 6 bases and J lost 2; bases outside the gene matches: 14. This CDR3 is CASSRTSGTSFTYEQYF. The CDR3 DNA reads as TGTGCCAGCAGCCGAACCTCCGGGACTAGCTTTACCTACGAGCAGTACTTC.

The chain joins TRBV6-6 to TRBJ2-5, with 7 positions matching TRBD1. The CDR3 extends over 14 amino acids. With 6 bases clipped from V and 0 bases from J, the junction kept 4 bases outside the gene matches. Germline CDR1 and CDR2: MNHNY and SVGAGI (reference sequence). DNA of the CDR3: TGTGCCAGCAGCTTGGGACAGTACCAAGAGACCCAGTACTTC. Translating gives CASSLGQYQETQYF.

For this clone: Its ends do not fully match the called genes, so a read error is possible. V is TRBV7-7 and J is TRBJ1-3; unclear D gene. The CDR3 is 15 residues long. From germline, CDR1 is SSHAT and CDR2 FNYEAQ (reference sequence). CDR3 protein: CASSPGDFSGNTIYF. DNA of the CDR3: TGTGCTAGCAGCCCCGGAGACTTCTCTGGAAACACCATATATTTT.

This sequence joins TRBV7-8 and TRBJ2-1, with D unclear. Germline V gene sequence: CDR1 SGHVS, CDR2 FQNEAQ. This CDR3 has 14 amino acids. The germline V and J ends were trimmed by 4 bases and 6 bases, with 13 bases remaining between them. The CDR3 is CASSSRDERNEQFF. CDR3 nucleotide sequence: TGTGCCAGCAGCTCACGCGACGAGCGCAATGAGCAGTTCTTC.

The chain couples TRBV7-9 to TRBJ2-5; 11 bases agree with TRBD2. The germline V gene has CDR1 SEHNR and CDR2 FQNEAQ (reference sequence). The CDR3 totals 16 residues. The trim removed 5 bases at V and 1 base at J, leaving 6 bases unmatched. The CDR3 DNA follows: TGTGCCAGCAGCCCCCTTAGCGGGGGGGCCCAAGAGACCCAGTACTTC. Translating it yields CASSPLSGGAQETQYF. The whole variable domain, remainder taken from reference TRBV7-9 and TRBJ2-5, is DTGVSQNPRHKITKRGQNVTFRCDPISEHNRLYWYRQTLGQGPEFLTYFQNEAQLEKSRLLSDRFSAERPKGSFSTLEIQRTEQGDSAMYLCASSPLSGGAQETQYFGPGTRLLVL.

V and J are TRBV5-6 and TRBJ1-2, with D perhaps TRBD1 (6 bases). The CDR3 covers 13 residues. Germline V gene data show CDR1 as SGHDT and CDR2 as YYEEEE. Trimming took off 2 bases at V and 4 bases at J, with 9 bases between the two ends. The CDR3 is CASSLTGSYGYTF. CDR3 nucleotide sequence: TGTGCCAGCAGCTTAACAGGGAGCTATGGCTACACCTTC.

J is TRBJ2-7 and V is TRBV6-5, with D maybe TRBD2 (5 bases). The germline CDR1 and CDR2 sequences are MNHEY and SVGAGI. V lost 2 bases, J lost 3 bases, and 11 bases lay in between. The CDR3 covers 14 residues. The CDR3 sequence is CASSYTGVNYEQYF. CDR3 nucleotides: TGTGCCAGCAGTTACACCGGGGTTAACTACGAGCAGTACTTC.

The chain recombines TRBV4-1 with TRBJ2-7; tentatively, D is TRBD2 (6 bases). This CDR3 contains 16 residues. CDR1 is MGHRA, CDR2 YSYEKL, per germline. Trimming removed 4 bases at V and 7 bases at J, with 23 bases between. This CDR3 reads CASSLVRGGRAGEQYF. CDR3 DNA sequence: TGCGCCAGCAGCCTCGTGCGGGGAGGCAGGGCGGGGGAGCAGTACTTC.

The V gene is TRBV9, the J gene TRBJ2-1; weak D call: TRBD1 (6 bases). V gave up 4 bases and J gave up 7 bases, with 9 bases separating them. Germline CDR1 reads SGDLS; CDR2 reads YYNGEE. The CDR3 is made up of 12 amino acids. For the CDR3, the DNA is TGTGCCAGCAGCCCCGACAGGAATGAGCAGTTCTTC. This sequence encodes CASSPDRNEQFF.

The rearrangement uses TRBV27 and TRBJ1-5; D is perhaps TRBD1 (5 bases). The CDR3 consists of 16 residues. Germline CDR1 reads MNHEY; CDR2 reads SMNVEV (reference sequence). V lost 6 bases and J lost 0, with 15 bases in between. CDR3 sequence reads: CASRAGPLYSNQPQHF. The CDR3 region has the DNA TGTGCCAGCAGGGCAGGGCCTCTCTATAGCAATCAGCCCCAGCATTTT.